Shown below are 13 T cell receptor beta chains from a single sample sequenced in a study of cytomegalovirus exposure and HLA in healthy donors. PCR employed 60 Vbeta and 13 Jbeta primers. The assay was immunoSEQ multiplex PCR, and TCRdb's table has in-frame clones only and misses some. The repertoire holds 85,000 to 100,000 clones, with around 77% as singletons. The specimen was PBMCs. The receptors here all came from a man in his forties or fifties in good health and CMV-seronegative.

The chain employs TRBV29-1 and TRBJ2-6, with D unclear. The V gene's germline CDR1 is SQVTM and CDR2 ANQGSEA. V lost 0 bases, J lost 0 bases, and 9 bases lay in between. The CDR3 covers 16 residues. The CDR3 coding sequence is TGCAGCGTTGAAGATCTGGGCCTCTCTGGGGCCAACGTCCTGACTTTC. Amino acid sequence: CSVEDLGLSGANVLTF.

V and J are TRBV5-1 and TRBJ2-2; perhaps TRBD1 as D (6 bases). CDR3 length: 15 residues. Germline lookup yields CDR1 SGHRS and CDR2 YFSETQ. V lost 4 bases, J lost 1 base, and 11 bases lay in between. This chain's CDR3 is CASSALTGNTGELFF. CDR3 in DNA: TGCGCCAGCAGCGCGCTGACAGGGAACACCGGGGAGCTGTTTTTT.

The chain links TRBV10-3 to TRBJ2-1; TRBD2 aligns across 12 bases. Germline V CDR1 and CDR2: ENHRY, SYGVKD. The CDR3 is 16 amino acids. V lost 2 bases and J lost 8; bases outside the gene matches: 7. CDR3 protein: CAISEGQTSGSDEQFF. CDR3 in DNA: TGTGCCATCAGTGAGGGACAGACTAGCGGGAGCGATGAGCAGTTCTTC.

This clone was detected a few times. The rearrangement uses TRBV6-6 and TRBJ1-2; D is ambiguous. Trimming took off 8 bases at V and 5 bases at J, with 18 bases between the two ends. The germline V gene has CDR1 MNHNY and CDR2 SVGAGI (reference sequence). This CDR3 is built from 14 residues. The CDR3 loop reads CASGLTGIGYGYTF. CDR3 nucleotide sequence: TGTGCCAGCGGGCTAACCGGGATCGGATATGGCTACACCTTC.

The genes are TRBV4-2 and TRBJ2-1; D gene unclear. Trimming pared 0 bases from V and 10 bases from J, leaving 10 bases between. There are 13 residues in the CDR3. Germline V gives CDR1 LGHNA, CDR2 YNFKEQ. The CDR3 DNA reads TGTGCCAGCAGCCAAGATACAATCGGGGAGCAGTTCTTC. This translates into CASSQDTIGEQFF.

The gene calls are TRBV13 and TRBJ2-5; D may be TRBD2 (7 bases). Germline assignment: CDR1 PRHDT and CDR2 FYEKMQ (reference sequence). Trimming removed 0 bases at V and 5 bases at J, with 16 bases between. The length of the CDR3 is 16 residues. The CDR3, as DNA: TGTGCCAGCAGCTTAGGGGGAGGGGGAGCGACGGAGACCCAGTACTTC. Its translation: CASSLGGGGATETQYF.

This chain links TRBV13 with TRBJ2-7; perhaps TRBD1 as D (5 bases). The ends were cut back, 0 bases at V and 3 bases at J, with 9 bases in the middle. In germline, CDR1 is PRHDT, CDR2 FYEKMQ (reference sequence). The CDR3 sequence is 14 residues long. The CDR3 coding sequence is TGTGCCAGCAGCTTAGGGACAGCGCTCTACGAGCAGTACTTC. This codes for CASSLGTALYEQYF.

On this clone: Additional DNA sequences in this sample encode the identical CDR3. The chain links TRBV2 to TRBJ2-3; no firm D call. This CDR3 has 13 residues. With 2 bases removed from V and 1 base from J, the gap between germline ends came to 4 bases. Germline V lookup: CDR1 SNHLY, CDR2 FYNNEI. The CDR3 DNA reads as TGTGCCAGCAGTGAAAGCGGCACAGATACGCAGTATTTT. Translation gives CASSESGTDTQYF.

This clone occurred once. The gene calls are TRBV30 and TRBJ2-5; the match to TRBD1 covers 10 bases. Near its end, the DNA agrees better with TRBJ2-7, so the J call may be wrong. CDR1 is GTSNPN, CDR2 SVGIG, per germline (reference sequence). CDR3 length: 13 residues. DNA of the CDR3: TGTGCCTGCGCCCGGGACAGGGGCCACGAGCAGTACTTC. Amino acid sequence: CACARDRGHEQYF.

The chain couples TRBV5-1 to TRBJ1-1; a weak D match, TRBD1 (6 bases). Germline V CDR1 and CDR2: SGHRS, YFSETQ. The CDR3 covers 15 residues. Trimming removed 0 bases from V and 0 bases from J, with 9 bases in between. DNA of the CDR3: TGCGCCAGCAGCTTGGTGGACAGATTGAACACTGAAGCTTTCTTT. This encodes CASSLVDRLNTEAFF.

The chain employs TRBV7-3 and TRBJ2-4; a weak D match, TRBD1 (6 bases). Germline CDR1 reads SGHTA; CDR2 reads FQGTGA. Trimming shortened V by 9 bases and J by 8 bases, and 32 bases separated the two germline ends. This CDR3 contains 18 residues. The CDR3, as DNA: TGTGCCAGAAAAATCGTGTATCGCAGGGGACAACCTTCTGACATTCAGTACTTC. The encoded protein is CARKIVYRRGQPSDIQYF.

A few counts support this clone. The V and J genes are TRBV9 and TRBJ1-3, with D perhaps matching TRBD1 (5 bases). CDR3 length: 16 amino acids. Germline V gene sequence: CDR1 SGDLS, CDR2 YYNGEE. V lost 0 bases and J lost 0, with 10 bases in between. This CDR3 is CASSVGGGSSGNTIYF. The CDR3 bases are TGTGCCAGCAGCGTAGGGGGGGGAAGCTCTGGAAACACCATATATTTT.

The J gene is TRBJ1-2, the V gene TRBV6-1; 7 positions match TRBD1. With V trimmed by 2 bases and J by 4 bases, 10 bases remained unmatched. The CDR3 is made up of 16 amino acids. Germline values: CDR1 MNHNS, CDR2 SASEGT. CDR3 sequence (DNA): TGTGCCAGCAGTGAACGCTCCGACAGGGCAACCTATGGCTACACCTTC. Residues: CASSERSDRATYGYTF.